This TCR beta chain was obtained from a study of tumor and adjacent non-tumor tissue in lung cancer. Whole-study results and caveats: Tumor tissue had significantly higher TCR diversity than normal lung.

The CDR3 is 12 amino acids. Germline values: CDR1 SEHNR, CDR2 FQNEAQ (reference sequence). With 5 bases removed from V and 5 bases from J, the gap between germline ends came to 9 bases. This clonotype was seen repeatedly, ten times or more. Antigen specificity is unknown. No cell sorting was done before RNA was extracted from the tissue. Donors were chemotherapy-naive, newly diagnosed lung cancer surgical patients in China, August–late 2014. TCRbeta libraries were built with three rounds of nested PCR, modified from ARM-PCR. TCRdb ran MiXCR on the multiplex PCR reads and lists one entry per CDR3 protein. The sample includes approximately 65,000 distinct CDR3 sequences, about three fifths of them seen just once.

Specimen: lung tumor tissue. The chain links TRBV7-9 to TRBJ1-2; weak D call: TRBD1 (6 bases). The clonotype was recovered from a man in his forties or fifties with non-small cell lung cancer. This CDR3 reads CASSPDRYGYTF. The CDR3 bases are TGTGCCAGCAGCCCGGACAGATATGGCTACACCTTC.